This TCR beta chain comes out of a study of CD8+CD57+ T cells in acquired aplastic anemia. At the level of the study: The study obtained an average of about 3.2 ug of DNA from sorted CD4+ and CD8+ cells.

The CDR3 runs to 17 residues. Germline-derived CDR1 and CDR2 are SGHRS and YFSETQ. With V trimmed by 1 base and J by 7 bases, 12 bases remained unmatched. This clonotype was recorded at least ten times. What it recognizes is unknown. Patients selected for sequencing had displayed CD8+CD57+ cell expansion by flow cytometry. No patient had been given any therapy when blood was sampled. Study outcomes and limitations: Found in both controls and patients were approximately 31 CD8+ CDR3 sequences. No significant patient-versus-control difference appeared in CD8+ Simpson's diversity.

TCR beta VDJ and CDR3 profiling used genomic DNA as template. A single record per CDR3 protein comes from TCRdb applying MiXCR to the reads. The data contain roughly 200,000 distinct CDR3 sequences, 63% of them singletons. The material sequenced was sorted CD4+, CD8+, or CD8+CD57+ T cells (not recorded which) from PBMCs. The TCR sequence derives from a human donor with aplastic anemia. V and J are TRBV5-1 and TRBJ2-1, with TRBD2 matching over 9 bases. CDR3 amino acids: CASSLWPAGGPRNEQFF. CDR3 nucleotide sequence: TGCGCCAGCAGCTTGTGGCCCGCGGGGGGGCCGAGGAATGAGCAGTTCTTC.